This T cell receptor beta chain is from a study of OX40 agonist ivuxolimab in advanced cancers. Clones were sequenced by immunoSEQ multiplex PCR, and TCRdb holds only the in-frame ones, with some missing. The table shows about 47,000 clones, with 88% occurring only once. Material: CD4+ or CD8+ T cells sorted from blood, obtained in a trial of the OX40 agonist ivuxolimab. The source of this sequence is an adult with an advanced solid tumor such as melanoma, head and neck, liver or kidney cancer.

The CDR3 DNA reads as TGTGCCACCAGCAGGGACAGGACCCACCAAGAGACCCAGTACTTC. It codes for CATSRDRTHQETQYF. The rearrangement joins TRBV15 to TRBJ2-5; 7 bases match TRBD1. The germline V gene has CDR1 LNHNV and CDR2 YYDKDF (reference sequence). The V and J ends lost 3 bases and 0 bases, in that order; junction bases with no gene match: 4. The CDR3 has 15 amino acids.